What follows is one TCR beta chain and its context. This CDR3 is 14 amino acids long. V gave up 3 bases and J gave up 5 bases, with 11 bases separating them. Germline CDR1 is KGHSH and CDR2 is LQKENI. This sample was included in a study of cytomegalovirus exposure and HLA in healthy donors. PCR was performed using 60 Vbeta and 13 Jbeta primers. Using immunoSEQ multiplex PCR, the repertoire was profiled, and TCRdb retains in-frame clones only, with some absent. Of around 160,000 clones listed, around 72% were seen once; the top ten hold less than 1.5%. Source material: PBMCs. The rearrangement uses TRBV18 and TRBJ1-5; maybe TRBD1 (6 bases). The origin of this receptor is a man aged 45-65 years in good health and CMV-seronegative. CDR3 in DNA: TGTGCCAGCTCACCCGCCAGGGGAGATCAGCCCCAGCATTTT. Protein sequence: CASSPARGDQPQHF.